This T cell receptor beta chain is drawn from a study of blood T cell repertoires in COVID-19. Study in general: COVID-19 samples, acute and convalescent, were from the United States, Italy and Spain. T cells, B-cell-depleted T cells, or PBMCs provided the cDNA or gDNA that served as material.

Under the authors' procedure: Nucleated cell counts were estimated from reference gene primer amplification. Measured with immunoSEQ multiplex PCR; TCRdb has only the in-frame clones, and not every one. Clone size and V and J calls were adopted from that table, with D and trimming inferred from the DNA. Of fewer than 200,000 clones in the sample, around 67% were seen once. Trimming at V came to 2 bases and at J to 5 bases, leaving 1 base not matched to a gene. CDR1 is SEHNR, CDR2 FQNEAQ, per germline (reference sequence). The CDR3 is 14 residues long. The J gene is TRBJ2-5, the V gene TRBV7-9; the match to TRBD2 covers 11 bases. This TCR came from an elderly woman with acute or convalescent COVID-19. The sample consisted of peripheral blood. The CDR3 here is CASSLLAGGETQYF. CDR3 DNA sequence: TGTGCCAGCAGCTTACTAGCGGGAGGTGAGACCCAGTACTTC.